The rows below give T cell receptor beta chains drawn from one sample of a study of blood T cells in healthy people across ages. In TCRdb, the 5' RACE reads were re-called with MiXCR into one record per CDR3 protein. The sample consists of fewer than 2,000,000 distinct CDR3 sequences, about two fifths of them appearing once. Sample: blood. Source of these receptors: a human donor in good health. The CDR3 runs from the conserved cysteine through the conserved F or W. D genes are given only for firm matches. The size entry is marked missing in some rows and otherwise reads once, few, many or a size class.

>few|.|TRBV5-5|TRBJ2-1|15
CASSRTEKTYNEQFF
TGTGCCAGCAGCCGGACAGAGAAGACCTACAATGAGCAGTTCTTC
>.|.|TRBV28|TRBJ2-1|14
CASRSPAAYNEQFF
TGTGCCAGCAGATCCCCGGCCGCTTACAATGAGCAGTTCTTC
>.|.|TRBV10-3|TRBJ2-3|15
CAISVQGSSTDTQYF
TGTGCCATCAGCGTACAGGGATCAAGCACAGATACGCAGTATTTT
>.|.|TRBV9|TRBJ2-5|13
CASSAPDEETQYF
TGTGCCAGCAGCGCCCCGGATGAAGAGACCCAGTACTTC
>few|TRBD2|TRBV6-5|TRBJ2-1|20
CASSYSQGGGASRSYNEQFF
TGTGCCAGCAGTTACTCCCAGGGCGGGGGGGCCTCGAGGTCCTACAATGAGCAGTTCTTC
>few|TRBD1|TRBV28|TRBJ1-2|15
CASSFAGTGDLHYTF
TGTGCCAGCAGTTTCGCCGGGACAGGGGATTTGCACTACACCTTC
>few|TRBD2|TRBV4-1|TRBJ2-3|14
CASSQFAGADTQYF
TGCGCCAGCAGCCAATTCGCGGGGGCAGATACGCAGTATTTT
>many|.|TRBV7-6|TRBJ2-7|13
CASSLELSYEQYF
TGTGCCAGCAGCCTAGAATTGTCCTACGAGCAGTACTTC
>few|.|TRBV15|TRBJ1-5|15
CATSLGDTLNQPQHF
TGTGCCACCAGCTTGGGCGACACACTCAATCAGCCCCAGCATTTT
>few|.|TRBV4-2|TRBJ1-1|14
CASSQGSTNTEAFF
TGTGCCAGCAGCCAAGGCAGTACGAACACTGAAGCTTTCTTT
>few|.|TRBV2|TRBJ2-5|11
CASSAPGTQYF
TGTGCCAGCAGTGCGCCAGGGACCCAGTACTTC
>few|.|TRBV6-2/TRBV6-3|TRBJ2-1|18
CASSYKRETKGTYNEQFF
TGTGCCAGCAGTTACAAGCGAGAGACCAAAGGGACCTACAATGAGCAGTTCTTC
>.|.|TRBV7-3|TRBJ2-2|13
CASSLMKTGELFF
TGTGCCAGCAGCCTAATGAAGACCGGGGAGCTGTTTTTT
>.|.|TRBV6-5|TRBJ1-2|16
CASSSNYWGATYGYTF
TGTGCCAGCAGTTCTAACTATTGGGGGGCTACCTATGGCTACACCTTC
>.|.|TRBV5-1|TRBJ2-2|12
CASSFSIGELFF
TGCGCCAGCAGCTTCTCGATCGGGGAGCTGTTTTTT
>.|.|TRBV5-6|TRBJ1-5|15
CASSLGTGIGQPQHF
TGTGCCAGCAGCTTGGGTACAGGGATTGGTCAGCCCCAGCATTTT
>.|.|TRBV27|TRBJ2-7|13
CASSSFPDYEQYF
TGTGCCAGCAGTTCATTCCCGGACTACGAGCAGTACTTC
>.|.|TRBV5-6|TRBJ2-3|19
CASSRLSGGTPYRTDTQYF
TGTGCCAGCAGCCGACTTTCGGGCGGGACACCATACCGCACAGATACGCAGTATTTT
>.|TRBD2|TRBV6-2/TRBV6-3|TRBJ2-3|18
CASRTPPGLVGGTDTQYF
TGTGCCAGCAGAACTCCTCCGGGACTAGTTGGTGGCACAGATACGCAGTATTTT
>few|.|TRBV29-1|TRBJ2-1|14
CSVETQGGYNEQFF
TGCAGCGTTGAAACTCAGGGGGGCTACAATGAGCAGTTCTTC
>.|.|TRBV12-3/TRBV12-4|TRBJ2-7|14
CASSLRLPTYEQYF
TGTGCCAGCAGTTTAAGACTACCTACCTACGAGCAGTACTTC
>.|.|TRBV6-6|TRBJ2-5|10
CASSAGQQYF
TGTGCCAGCAGTGCCGGTCAACAGTACTTC
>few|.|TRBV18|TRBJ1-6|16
CASSPVTRSYNSPLHF
TGTGCCAGCTCACCGGTCACGCGCTCCTATAATTCACCCCTCCACTTT
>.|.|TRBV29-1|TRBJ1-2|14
CSASRDTDNYGYTF
TGCAGCGCCTCCCGGGACACGGATAACTATGGCTACACCTTC
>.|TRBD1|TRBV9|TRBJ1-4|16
CASSTTGTGRDEKLFF
TGTGCCAGCAGCACTACCGGGACAGGGCGCGATGAAAAACTGTTTTTT
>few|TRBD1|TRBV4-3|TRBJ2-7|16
CASSQVAETGGYEQYF
TGCGCCAGCAGCCAAGTAGCGGAGACAGGGGGTTACGAGCAGTACTTC
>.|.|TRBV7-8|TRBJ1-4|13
CASSLSRLEKLFF
TGTGCCAGCAGCTTATCCCGTCTGGAAAAACTGTTTTTT
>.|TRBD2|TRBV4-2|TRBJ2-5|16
CASSQDVSGGRETQYF
TGTGCCAGCAGCCAGGATGTTAGCGGGGGTAGGGAGACCCAGTACTTC
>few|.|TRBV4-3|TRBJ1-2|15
CASSQVFRDTLGYTF
TGCGCCAGCAGCCAAGTCTTTCGGGACACCCTTGGCTACACCTTC
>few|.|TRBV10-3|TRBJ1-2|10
CAVGSYGYTF
TGTGCCGTCGGCTCCTATGGCTACACCTTC
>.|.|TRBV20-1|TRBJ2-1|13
CSASGISYNEQFF
TGCAGTGCTAGTGGGATCTCCTACAATGAGCAGTTCTTC
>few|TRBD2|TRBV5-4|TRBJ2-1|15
CASSSLLAGGPEQFF
TGTGCCAGCAGCTCGCTACTAGCGGGGGGGCCAGAGCAGTTCTTC
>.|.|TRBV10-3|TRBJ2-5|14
CAIRSYDIQETQYF
TGTGCCATCAGATCCTATGACATTCAAGAGACCCAGTACTTC
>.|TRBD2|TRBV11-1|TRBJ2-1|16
CASTLYLGEGTNEQFF
TGTGCCAGCACCTTATATTTGGGGGAGGGGACCAATGAGCAGTTCTTC
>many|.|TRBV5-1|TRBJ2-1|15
CASSERDSSYNEQFF
TGCGCCAGCAGTGAGCGAGATAGCTCCTACAATGAGCAGTTCTTC
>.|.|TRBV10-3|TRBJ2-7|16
CAISESGRAIYYEQYF
TGTGCCATCAGTGAGTCTGGGCGGGCCATTTACTACGAGCAGTACTTC
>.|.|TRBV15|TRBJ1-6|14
CATSRSQGTSPLHF
TGTGCCACCAGCAGATCCCAGGGGACTTCACCCCTCCACTTT
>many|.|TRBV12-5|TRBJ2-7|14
CASGLTGATYEQYF
TGTGCTAGTGGTTTGACGGGGGCCACCTACGAGCAGTACTTC
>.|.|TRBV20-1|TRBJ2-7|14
CSAKSGGPSYEQYF
TGCAGTGCAAAAAGCGGTGGGCCTTCCTACGAGCAGTACTTC
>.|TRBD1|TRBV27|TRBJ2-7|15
CASSLSFEGAREQYF
TGTGCCAGCAGTTTAAGTTTCGAGGGGGCAAGGGAGCAGTACTTC
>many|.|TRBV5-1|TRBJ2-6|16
CASSLGGTSGANVLTF
TGCGCCAGCAGCTTGGGGGGGACATCTGGGGCCAACGTCCTGACTTTC